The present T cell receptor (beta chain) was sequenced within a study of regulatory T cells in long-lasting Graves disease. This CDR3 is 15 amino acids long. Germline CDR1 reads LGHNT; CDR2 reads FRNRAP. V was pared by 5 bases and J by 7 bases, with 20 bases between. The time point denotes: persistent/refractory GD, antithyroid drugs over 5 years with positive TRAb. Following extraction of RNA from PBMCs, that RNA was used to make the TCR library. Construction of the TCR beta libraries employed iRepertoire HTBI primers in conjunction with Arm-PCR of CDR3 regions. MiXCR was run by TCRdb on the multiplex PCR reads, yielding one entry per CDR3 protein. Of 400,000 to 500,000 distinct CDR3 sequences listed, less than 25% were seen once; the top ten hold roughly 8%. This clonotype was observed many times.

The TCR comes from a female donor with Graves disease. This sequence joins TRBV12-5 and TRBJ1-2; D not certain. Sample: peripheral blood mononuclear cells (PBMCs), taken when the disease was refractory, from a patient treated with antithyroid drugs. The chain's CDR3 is CASGLDRWRRGGYTF. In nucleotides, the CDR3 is TGTGCTAGTGGTCTCGACCGCTGGCGGCGGGGTGGCTACACCTTC.